The 10 T cell receptor beta chains given below trace back to one sample, sequenced in a study of CDR3 diversity in severe acne. TCRdb analysed the PCR reads with MiXCR anew, one entry per CDR3 protein. Altogether around 85,000 distinct CDR3 sequences are present, approximately 49% being singletons, with the ten largest covering 11%. Sequencing used blood. The receptors originated from a male donor with severe acne vulgaris.

Only a few counts were recorded for this clonotype. The V gene is TRBV9, the J gene TRBJ1-2; weak D call: TRBD1 (6 bases). The CDR3 spans 16 residues. The germline V and J ends were trimmed by 4 bases and 2 bases, with 18 bases remaining between them. Per germline, CDR1 SGDLS and CDR2 YYNGEE. The CDR3 region is CASSTSLGGGNYGYTF. The CDR3 region has the DNA TGTGCCAGCAGCACCTCCCTGGGTGGGGGCAACTATGGCTACACCTTC.

This clonotype has a count of ten or more. The rearrangement links TRBV20-1 to TRBJ2-7; D is possibly TRBD2 (6 bases). Trimming removed 1 base from V and 1 base from J, with 11 bases in between. The CDR3 covers 14 residues. Per the germline V gene, CDR1 is DFQATT and CDR2 is SNEGSKA (reference sequence). CDR3 loop: CSARVPAGSYEQYF. CDR3 bases: TGCAGTGCTAGAGTTCCCGCGGGGTCCTACGAGCAGTACTTC.

The chain employs TRBV7-8 and TRBJ1-5; 12 positions match TRBD1. V was clipped by 5 bases and J by 7 bases; unmatched bases: 9. Germline CDR1 reads SGHVS; CDR2 reads FQNEAQ. The CDR3 covers 16 residues. The CDR3 nucleotides are TGTGCCAGCAGCCGCCCGGGACAGGGGGCTGTACAGCCCCAGCATTTT. Protein: CASSRPGQGAVQPQHF.

This clonotype was detected many times. This chain joins TRBV6-6 and TRBJ2-5; D perhaps matches TRBD2 (6 bases). CDR1 and CDR2 (germline): MNHNY, SVGAGI (reference sequence). The CDR3 runs 16 residues. V was pared by 7 bases and J by 7 bases, with 25 bases between. The CDR3 DNA reads as TGTGCCAGCACCTCCCCGGTGGAGGGGATGAAGGGGACCCAGTACTTC. Residues: CASTSPVEGMKGTQYF.

This clonotype is a singleton in its sample. This chain joins TRBV4-2 and TRBJ1-6; 8 positions match TRBD1. The CDR3 spans 20 residues. The trim removed 3 bases at V and 6 bases at J, leaving 19 bases unmatched. The germline gives CDR1 LGHNA, CDR2 YNFKEQ. CDR3 residues: CASSQLWSGRTGYRNSPLHF. The CDR3 DNA follows: TGTGCCAGCAGCCAGCTCTGGAGCGGGAGGACAGGGTATCGTAATTCACCCCTCCACTTT.

The rearrangement links TRBV7-8 to TRBJ2-1; 10 positions match TRBD2. Germline lookup yields CDR1 SGHVS and CDR2 FQNEAQ. This CDR3 comprises 19 residues. Losses at the gene ends were 5 bases for V and 3 bases for J; bases not matched to a gene: 16. The CDR3 loop reads CASSLFPPASGRLYNEQFF. The DNA for the CDR3 is TGTGCCAGCAGCCTTTTTCCCCCGGCTAGCGGGAGACTCTACAATGAGCAGTTCTTC.

The chain is built from TRBV15 and TRBJ2-7; 9 bases agree with TRBD1. With 0 bases clipped from V and 8 bases from J, the junction kept 14 bases outside the gene matches. Germline V lookup: CDR1 LNHNV, CDR2 YYDKDF (reference sequence). This CDR3 has 17 amino acids. CDR3 in DNA: TGTGCCACCAGCAGAGAAAGTCCGGGACAGGGCGGACCCAAGCAGTACTTC. This gives the protein CATSRESPGQGGPKQYF.

The rearrangement uses TRBV2 and TRBJ1-1; D might be TRBD1 (5 bases). The CDR3 consists of 14 residues. Germline assignment: CDR1 SNHLY and CDR2 FYNNEI. V gave up 6 bases and J gave up 3 bases, with 14 bases separating them. CDR3 bases: TGTGCCAGCAGCCAAGGGAGGGACGACACTGAAGCTTTCTTT. Translated, it gives CASSQGRDDTEAFF.

This clonotype was found many times. The chain recombines TRBV25-1 with TRBJ2-1, with a weak D call TRBD1 (5 bases). This CDR3 is built from 14 residues. Trimming pared 7 bases from V and 7 bases from J, leaving 17 bases between. Germline V gene data show CDR1 as MGHDK and CDR2 as SYGVNS. The CDR3 sequence: CASKTQGMGNEQFF. The DNA of the CDR3 is TGTGCCAGCAAAACGCAGGGTATGGGGAATGAGCAGTTCTTC. Variable domain in full (rest from reference TRBV25-1 and TRBJ2-1): EADIYQTPRYLVIGTGKKITLECSQTMGHDKMYWYQQDPGMELHLIHYSYGVNSTEKGDLSSESTVSRIRTEHFPLTLESARPSHTSQYLCASKTQGMGNEQFFGPGTRLTVL.

This chain joins TRBV7-2 and TRBJ2-7; possibly TRBD1 for D (6 bases). V was cut by 4 bases and J by 6 bases, with 19 bases left in between. Germline V gene sequence: CDR1 SGHTA, CDR2 FQGNSA. The CDR3 extends over 15 amino acids. CDR3: CASSWARTDRGEQYF. CDR3 coding DNA: TGTGCCAGCAGCTGGGCCAGGACAGATCGCGGCGAGCAGTACTTC. Together with reference TRBV7-2 and TRBJ2-7, the CDR3 gives the full variable domain: GAGVSQSPSNKVTEKGKDVELRCDPISGHTALYWYRQSLGQGLEFLIYFQGNSAPDKSGLPSDRFSAERTGGSVSTLTIQRTQQEDSAVYLCASSWARTDRGEQYFGPGTRLTVT.